One and the same sample provided the 8 T cell receptor delta chains below, sequenced in a study of gammadelta T cells in human blood. TCRdb used CATT to re-call clones from the RT-PCR reads. The sample holds about 970 delta-chain clones; roughly 37% are singletons and the top ten take approximately 20%. The specimen was non-Vgamma9Vdelta2 gamma-delta T cells from infant blood. The source is a human donor.

By share, this clone ranks as large. The chain employs TRDV1 and TRDJ1; 10 positions match TRDD3. CDR1 and CDR2 from the germline V gene are TSWWSYY and QGS. The CDR3 spans 23 residues. The trim removed 0 bases at V and 0 bases at J, leaving 22 bases unmatched. This CDR3 is CALGELKGPSYWGIGWYTDKLIF. The DNA of the CDR3 is TGTGCTCTTGGGGAACTAAAGGGCCCCTCGTACTGGGGGATTGGATGGTACACCGATAAACTCATCTTT.

This clone showed up just once. A much larger clone sits a single nucleotide away, making a read error possible. The identical CDR3 is also encoded by other nucleotide sequences in the sample. The chain employs TRDV1 and TRDJ1; 12 bases are shared with TRDD3. CDR1 is TSWWSYY and CDR2 is QGS in the germline V gene. The CDR3 length is 17 residues. The CDR3 DNA is TGTGCTCTTGGGAGGTACTGGGGGATACCGTACACTGATAAACTCATCTTT. This sequence encodes CALGRYWGIPYTDKLIF.

Remarks on this clone: A read error may explain this, as a much larger clone is one base away. The same CDR3 also results from other DNA sequences found in this sample. V and J are TRDV1 and TRDJ1; 11 bases agree with TRDD3. V lost 0 bases and J lost 5; bases outside the gene matches: 14. Germline V gene data show CDR1 as TSWWSYY and CDR2 as QGS. The CDR3 is 19 residues long. Here the CDR3 reads CALGELPYLGDTGVDKLIF. The CDR3 DNA follows: TGTGCTCTTGGGGAACTTCCCTACCTGGGGGATACTGGGGTTGATAAACTCATCTTT.

This clone is medium-sized by share. This same CDR3 is encoded by further DNA sequences in the sample. The rearrangement uses TRDV1 and TRDJ1; 12 bases align to TRDD3. Germline V lookup: CDR1 TSWWSYY, CDR2 QGS. The V gene end was trimmed by 0 bases and the J gene end by 3 bases; junction bases not matched to a gene: 17. The CDR3 is 21 amino acids. The CDR3, as DNA: TGTGCTCTTGGGGAACTAGATCAGACCTACTGGGGGATACCTTATGCCGATAAACTCATCTTT. It translates to CALGELDQTYWGIPYADKLIF.

To note about this clone: The likely explanation is a read error, given a far larger clone one base away. Other DNA sequences in the sample encode the same CDR3. The chain uses TRDV1 and TRDJ1, with a weak D call TRDD2 (9 bases). Trimming shortened V by 0 bases and J by 11 bases, and 37 bases separated the two germline ends. The CDR3 has 21 residues. From germline, CDR1 is TSWWSYY and CDR2 QGS. The CDR3 DNA is TGTGCTCTTGGGGAACTTAACCCCTTCCTACGGAGTGGGGGATCCCTAAGGGATCTCATCTTT. Protein product: CALGELNPFLRSGGSLRDLIF.

This clone came up a few times. V usage is TRDV1 and J usage is TRDJ1; 10 bases line up with TRDD3. There are 19 residues in the CDR3. The ends lost 0 bases at V and 1 base at J; junction bases unmatched: 11. In germline, CDR1 is TSWWSYY, CDR2 QGS. In nucleotides, the CDR3 is TGTGCTCTTGGGGAACTAGGGGCTTACTGGGGGATCTCCACCGATAAACTCATCTTT. This gives the protein CALGELGAYWGISTDKLIF.

The chain carries TRDV1 and TRDJ1; the D gene could be TRDD2 or TRDD3 (6 bases each). The CDR3 is 21 residues long. Germline V CDR1 and CDR2: TSWWSYY, QGS. V lost 4 bases and J lost 0, with 30 bases in between. The CDR3 spells CALGAPAFPGRGDPYTDKLIF. The CDR3 region has the DNA TGTGCTCTTGGGGCCCCGGCCTTCCCTGGTCGGGGGGACCCGTACACCGATAAACTCATCTTT.

The gene calls are TRDV1 and TRDJ1, with TRDD3 matching 13 bases. This CDR3 is built from 25 residues. The trim removed 1 base at V and 0 bases at J, leaving 26 bases unmatched. CDR1 and CDR2 from the germline V gene are TSWWSYY and QGS. The CDR3 region has the DNA TGTGCTCTTGGGGAACCACACTTTCCTACGAGACTGGGGGATACGCGGATCTTGTACACCGATAAACTCATCTTT. It yields the protein CALGEPHFPTRLGDTRILYTDKLIF.